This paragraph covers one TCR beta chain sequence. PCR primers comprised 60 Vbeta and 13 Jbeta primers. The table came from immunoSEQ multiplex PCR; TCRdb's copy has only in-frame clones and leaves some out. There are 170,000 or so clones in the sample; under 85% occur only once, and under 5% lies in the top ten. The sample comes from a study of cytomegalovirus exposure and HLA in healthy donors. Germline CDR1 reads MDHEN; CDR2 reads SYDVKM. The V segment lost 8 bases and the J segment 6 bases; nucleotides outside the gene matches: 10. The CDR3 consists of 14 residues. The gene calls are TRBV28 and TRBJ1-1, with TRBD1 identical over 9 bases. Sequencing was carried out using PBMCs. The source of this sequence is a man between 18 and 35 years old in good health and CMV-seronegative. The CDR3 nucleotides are TGTGCCAGCCTCCGGGACAGGGCGATCGCTGAAGCTTTCTTT. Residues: CASLRDRAIAEAFF.